Below are 13 T cell receptor beta chains sequenced from a single sample in a study of blood T cell repertoires in COVID-19. Libraries were prepared by immunoSEQ multiplex PCR; TCRdb keeps only in-frame clonotypes and omits some of them. Of 130,000 or so clones in the sample, about 91% are singletons; the top ten hold approximately 10%. Sample: peripheral blood. The origin of the receptors is a man aged 50 or older with acute or convalescent COVID-19.

The genes are TRBV19 and TRBJ1-4; D is ambiguous. The CDR3 extends over 12 amino acids. Germline CDR1 is LNHDA and CDR2 is SQIVND (reference sequence). The V end lost 5 bases, the J end lost 5 bases, and 6 bases lay between the germline ends. The CDR3 is CASSSVNEKLFF. CDR3 coding DNA: TGTGCCAGTAGTTCAGTGAATGAAAAACTGTTTTTT.

This sequence joins TRBV9 and TRBJ1-5; 8 nucleotides agree with TRBD1. The trim removed 2 bases at V and 7 bases at J, leaving 5 bases unmatched. Per germline, CDR1 SGDLS and CDR2 YYNGEE. CDR3 length: 14 residues. This CDR3 reads CASSVETGEQPQHF. The CDR3 nucleotides read TGTGCCAGCAGCGTGGAGACAGGGGAACAGCCCCAGCATTTT.

This chain links TRBV2 with TRBJ2-7, with TRBD2 identical over 10 bases. The CDR3 runs 11 residues. Germline V gene lookup returns CDR1 SNHLY and CDR2 FYNNEI. V dropped 5 bases and J dropped 9; count of bases not matched to a gene: 1. The CDR3 nucleotides read TGTGCCAGCAGTAGACTAGCGGGGCAGTACTTC. Amino acid sequence: CASSRLAGQYF.

This chain uses TRBV27 with TRBJ1-1; TRBD1 matches at 12 bases. Germline trimming cut 7 bases from V and 6 bases from J; bases unmatched to any gene: 12. CDR3 size: 16 residues. Germline V gene sequence: CDR1 MNHEY, CDR2 SMNVEV (reference sequence). The CDR3 region is CASNPRDRGRVAEAFF. As DNA, the CDR3 is TGTGCCAGCAATCCCCGGGACAGGGGGCGGGTAGCTGAAGCTTTCTTT.

In its sample, this clone was seen once. The chain carries TRBV19 and TRBJ2-3; perhaps TRBD2 as D (6 bases). Germline-derived CDR1 and CDR2 are LNHDA and SQIVND (reference sequence). Deletions cut 7 bases from V and 3 bases from J, with 14 bases between. The CDR3 totals 14 residues. Written as DNA, the CDR3 is TGTGCCAGTAATGCGGGGCGTAATACAGATACGCAGTATTTT. It translates to CASNAGRNTDTQYF.

CDR3 coding DNA: TGTGCCAGCACTCAAGCGGGCGTAAGGAACACTGAAGCTTTCTTT. It codes for CASTQAGVRNTEAFF. V and J are TRBV3-1 (or the pseudogene TRBV3-2) and TRBJ1-1, with D uncertain. Germline V CDR1 and CDR2: LGHDT, YNNKEL (reference sequence). The germline V and J ends were trimmed by 7 bases and 1 base, with 16 bases remaining between them. The CDR3 is 15 residues long.

The V gene is TRBV7-9, the J gene TRBJ2-3; tentative D call: TRBD1 (6 bases). Germline CDR1 and CDR2: SEHNR and FQNEAQ (reference sequence). V dropped 3 bases and J dropped 0 bases, with 7 bases sitting between them. This CDR3 contains 14 residues. The CDR3 loop is CASSLGASTDTQYF. Written as DNA, the CDR3 is TGTGCCAGCAGCTTGGGGGCTAGCACAGATACGCAGTATTTT.

This clone was seen just once. The gene calls are TRBV6-1 and TRBJ1-3; TRBD1 aligns across 9 bases. V lost 1 base and J lost 3; bases outside the gene matches: 13. Germline V CDR1 and CDR2: MNHNS, SASEGT. The CDR3 has 19 residues. CDR3 sequence: CASSEGWGTGSFGGNTIYF. Written as DNA, the CDR3 is TGTGCCAGCAGTGAAGGGTGGGGGACAGGGTCTTTCGGTGGAAACACCATATATTTT.

The chain employs TRBV3-1 (or the pseudogene TRBV3-2) and TRBJ2-7; maybe TRBD1 (6 bases). This CDR3 has 14 residues. The ends were cut back, 0 bases at V and 2 bases at J, with 8 bases in the middle. From germline, CDR1 is LGHDT and CDR2 YNNKEL (reference sequence). The CDR3 sequence is CASSQERTAYEQYF. CDR3 in DNA: TGTGCCAGCAGCCAAGAGAGGACAGCCTACGAGCAGTACTTC.

The chain carries TRBV2 and TRBJ2-4; maybe TRBD2 (5 bases). This CDR3 is 12 amino acids long. Looked up from germline, CDR1 is SNHLY and CDR2 is FYNNEI. The V and J ends lost 10 bases and 5 bases respectively, with 12 bases between them. The CDR3 sequence is CATAGIENIQYF. CDR3 nucleotides: TGTGCCACCGCCGGGATTGAAAACATTCAGTACTTC.

The V and J genes are TRBV27 and TRBJ1-5; D is unclear. V lost 2 bases and J lost 0, with 14 bases in between. This CDR3 is built from 17 residues. Germline V gene lookup returns CDR1 MNHEY and CDR2 SMNVEV (reference sequence). The CDR3 sequence is CASSLGDSGFSNQPQHF. Written as DNA, the CDR3 is TGTGCCAGCAGTTTAGGGGATTCGGGGTTTAGCAATCAGCCCCAGCATTTT.

The DNA for the CDR3 is TGCGCCAGCAGCTTGATGGGGGGAAGGTCCTACGAGCAGTACTTC. Protein product: CASSLMGGRSYEQYF. The chain recombines TRBV5-1 with TRBJ2-7, with a possible D match to TRBD2 (6 bases). Trimming took 1 base from V and 1 from J, leaving 12 bases between them. Germline assignment: CDR1 SGHRS and CDR2 YFSETQ. The CDR3 extends over 15 amino acids.

This clone was counted a few times. DNA for the CDR3: TGCGCCAGCAGCTTGGCACAGGGGTCGGTTAGCGGGGAGCTGTTTTTT. The encoded protein is CASSLAQGSVSGELFF. The rearrangement links TRBV5-1 to TRBJ2-2; 7 bases align to TRBD1. CDR1 and CDR2 (germline): SGHRS, YFSETQ. The CDR3 extends over 16 amino acids. Trimming took 0 bases from V and 7 from J; bases not matched to a gene: 9.